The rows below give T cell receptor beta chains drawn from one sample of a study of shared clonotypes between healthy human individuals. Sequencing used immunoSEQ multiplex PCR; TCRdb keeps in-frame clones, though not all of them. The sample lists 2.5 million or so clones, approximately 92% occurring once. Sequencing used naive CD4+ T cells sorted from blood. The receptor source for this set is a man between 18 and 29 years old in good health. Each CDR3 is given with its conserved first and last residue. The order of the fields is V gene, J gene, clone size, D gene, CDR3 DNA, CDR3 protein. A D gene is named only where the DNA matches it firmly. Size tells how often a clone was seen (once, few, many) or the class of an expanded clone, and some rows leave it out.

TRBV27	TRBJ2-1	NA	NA	TGTGCCAGCAGTTGGCAGGGGAATGAGCAGTTCTTC	CASSWQGNEQFF
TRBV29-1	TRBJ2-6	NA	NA	TGCAGCGTTGCACAGAGCAGCTCTGGGGCCAACGTCCTGACTTTC	CSVAQSSSGANVLTF
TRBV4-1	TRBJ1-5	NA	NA	TGCGCCAGCAGCCAAGAAGGGGGGGGCTTTGGCAATCAGCCCCAGCATTTT	CASSQEGGGFGNQPQHF
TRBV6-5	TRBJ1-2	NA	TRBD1	TGTGCCAGCAGTTACGGGACAGCTAGTAACTATGGCTACACCTTC	CASSYGTASNYGYTF
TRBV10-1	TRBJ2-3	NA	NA	TGCGCCAGCAGAGCCGGGACTCCGGGCACAGATACGCAGTATTTT	CASRAGTPGTDTQYF
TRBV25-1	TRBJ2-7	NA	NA	TGTGCCATCAGAGTCGAGCAGTACTTC	CAIRVEQYF
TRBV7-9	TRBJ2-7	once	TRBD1	TGTGCCAGCAGCTTTACAGGGGGCGGCTACGAGCAGTACTTC	CASSFTGGGYEQYF
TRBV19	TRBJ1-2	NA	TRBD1	TGTGCCAGTAGTCCGGGACAGAACTATGGCTACACCTTC	CASSPGQNYGYTF
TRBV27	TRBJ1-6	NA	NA	TGTGCCAGCAGGGAGAAGACAGCTGTCTACCCTCCTGGTAATTCACCCCTCCACTTT	CASREKTAVYPPGNSPLHF
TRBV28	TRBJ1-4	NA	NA	TGTGCCAGCCTTCCCGGGACAAGTAATGAAAAACTGTTTTTT	CASLPGTSNEKLFF
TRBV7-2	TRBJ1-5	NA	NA	TGTGCCAGCAGCTTAGTAGGGGCTAGCAATCAGCCCCAGCATTTT	CASSLVGASNQPQHF
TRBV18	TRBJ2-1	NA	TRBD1	TGTGCCAGCTCACCGACAGGGGTTCCACCCTACAATGAGCAGTTCTTC	CASSPTGVPPYNEQFF
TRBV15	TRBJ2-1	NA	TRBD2	TGTGCCACCAGCAGAGATCTGCTAGCGGGGGGTAATGAGCAGTTCTTC	CATSRDLLAGGNEQFF
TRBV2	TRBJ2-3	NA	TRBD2	TGTGCCAGCATAAAGGCTAGCGGGGCACTCAGCACAGATACGCAGTATTTT	CASIKASGALSTDTQYF
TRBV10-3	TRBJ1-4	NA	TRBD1	TGTGCCATCAGTCAGGGGGGGGCAGAAAAACTGTTTTTT	CAISQGGAEKLFF
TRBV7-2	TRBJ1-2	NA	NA	TGTGCCAGCAGCTTAACGCTCGATGGCTACACCTTC	CASSLTLDGYTF
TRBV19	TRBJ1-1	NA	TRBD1	TGTGCCAGTAGTGTACAGACAGGGTTCTTGAACACTGAAGCTTTCTTT	CASSVQTGFLNTEAFF
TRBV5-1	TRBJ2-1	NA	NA	TGCGCCAGCAGCTTGGACCCGGTATCCGATGAGCAGTTCTTC	CASSLDPVSDEQFF
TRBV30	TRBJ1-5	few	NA	TGTGCCTGGAGCGACTACCGTAGGCAGCCCCAGCATTTT	CAWSDYRRQPQHF
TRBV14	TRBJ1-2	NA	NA	TGTGCCAGCAGCCAAGTGGACTATAACTATGGCTACACCTTC	CASSQVDYNYGYTF
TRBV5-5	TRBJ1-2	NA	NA	TGTGCCAGCAGCCTACAGGGATGGCTTGGCTACACCTTC	CASSLQGWLGYTF
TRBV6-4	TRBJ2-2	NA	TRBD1	TGTGCCAGCAGTTTGACAGGGGGGAGCACCGGGGAGCTGTTTTTT	CASSLTGGSTGELFF
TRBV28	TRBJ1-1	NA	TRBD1	TGTGCCAGCAGGACCCAGGGGGCGCTTACCACTGAAGCTTTCTTT	CASRTQGALTTEAFF
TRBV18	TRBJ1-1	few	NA	TGTGCCAGCTCACCTTGGGGCGGACCGAACACTGAAGCTTTCTTT	CASSPWGGPNTEAFF
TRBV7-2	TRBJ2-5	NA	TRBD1	TGTGCCAGCAGCTTAGACAGGGGGGTGGAGACCCAGTACTTC	CASSLDRGVETQYF
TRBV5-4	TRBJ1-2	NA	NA	TGTGCCAGCGGTCGTCGGGGGGGCAACTATGGCTACACCTTC	CASGRRGGNYGYTF
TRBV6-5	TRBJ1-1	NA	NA	TGTGCCAGCAGCAAAGGGGCGGGAAGGGGAGCTTTCTTT	CASSKGAGRGAFF
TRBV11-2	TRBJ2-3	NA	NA	TGTGCCAGCAGCTTGGGACCGGAGGGCACAGATACGCAGTATTTT	CASSLGPEGTDTQYF
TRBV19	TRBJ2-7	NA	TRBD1	TGTGCCAGTAGTATGGGCCAGGGGGCGAGCGAGCAGTACTTC	CASSMGQGASEQYF
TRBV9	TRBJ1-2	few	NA	TGTGCCAGCAGCGTAGAGTCGGGGGGCTATGGCTACACCTTC	CASSVESGGYGYTF
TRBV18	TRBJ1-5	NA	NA	TGTGCCAGCGCGGACTTTAGCAATCAGCCCCAGCATTTT	CASADFSNQPQHF
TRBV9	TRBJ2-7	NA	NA	TGTGCCAGCAGCGGGCGGGGTGTCGAGCAGTACTTC	CASSGRGVEQYF
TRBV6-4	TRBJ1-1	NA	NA	TGTGCCAGCAGTGACCTCTTAGGGGGGGGAACTGAAGCTTTCTTT	CASSDLLGGGTEAFF
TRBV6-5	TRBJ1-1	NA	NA	TGTGCCAGCTACCGGGGGAAGGACACTGAAGCTTTCTTT	CASYRGKDTEAFF
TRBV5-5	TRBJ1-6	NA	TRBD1	TGTGCCAGCAGCCGCGGACAGGGGGCGAATTCACCCCTCCACTTT	CASSRGQGANSPLHF
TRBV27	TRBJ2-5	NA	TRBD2	TGTGCCAGCAGTAAAGAGCGGGGTCAAGAGACCCAGTACTTC	CASSKERGQETQYF
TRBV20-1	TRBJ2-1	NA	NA	TGCAGTGCATCAGTCAATGAGCAGTTCTTC	CSASVNEQFF
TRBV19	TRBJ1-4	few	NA	TGTGCCAGTAGTTGGACAGCAACTAATGAAAAACTGTTTTTT	CASSWTATNEKLFF
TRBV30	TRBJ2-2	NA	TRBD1	TGTGCCTGGACACGGTTGAGGAGGGACAGGGATATCGCCGGGGAGCTGTTTTTT	CAWTRLRRDRDIAGELFF
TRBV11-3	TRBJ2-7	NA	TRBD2	TGTGCCAGCAGCTTAGGCGGGGGGACCTCCTACGAGCAGTACTTC	CASSLGGGTSYEQYF
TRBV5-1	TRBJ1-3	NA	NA	TGCGCCAGCAGCTTGGGCTACAGACACTCTGGAAACACCATATATTTT	CASSLGYRHSGNTIYF
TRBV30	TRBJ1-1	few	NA	TGTGCCTGGAGTACCTTAGGGGGGACTGAAGCTTTCTTT	CAWSTLGGTEAFF
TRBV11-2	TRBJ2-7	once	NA	TGTGCCAGCAGCTTACACGGTAAGGACAGTTCCTACGAGCAGTACTTC	CASSLHGKDSSYEQYF
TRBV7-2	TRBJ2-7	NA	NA	TGTGCCAGCAGCTTAGCGGGACCCTACGAGCAGTACTTC	CASSLAGPYEQYF
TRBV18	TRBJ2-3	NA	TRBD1	TGTGCCAGCTCACCGGGACAGGGGGCGCGGGATACGCAGTATTTT	CASSPGQGARDTQYF
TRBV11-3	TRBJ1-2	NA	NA	TGTGCCAGCAGCTTAGAGGGTGTCGGCTACACCTTC	CASSLEGVGYTF
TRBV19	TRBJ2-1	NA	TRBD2	TGTGCCAGTAGCCTCTGGTTGGGGGGGTCTAATGAGCAGTTCTTC	CASSLWLGGSNEQFF
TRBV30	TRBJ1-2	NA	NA	TGTGCCTGGAGCCCGGACATTTTCGGCTACACCTTC	CAWSPDIFGYTF
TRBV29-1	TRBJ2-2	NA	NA	TGCAGCGTGGAGGGGACGGGAACCGGGGAGCTGTTTTTT	CSVEGTGTGELFF
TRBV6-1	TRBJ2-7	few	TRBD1	TGTGCCAGCAGGGGGACAGGGACCTACGAGCAGTACTTC	CASRGTGTYEQYF
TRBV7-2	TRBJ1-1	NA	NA	TGTGCCAGCAGCTTAGCGCTTGAAGCTTTCTTT	CASSLALEAFF
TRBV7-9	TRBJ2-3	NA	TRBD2	TGTGCCAGCAGCCCATCCCGGGGGGGCACAGATACGCAGTATTTT	CASSPSRGGTDTQYF
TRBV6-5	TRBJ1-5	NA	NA	TGTGCCAGCACGTGGGGGGCGAGCAATCAGCCCCAGCATTTT	CASTWGASNQPQHF